These 27 T cell receptor beta chains were all obtained from the same sample, sequenced in a study of T-cell memory formation after mild COVID-19. TCRdb independently ran MiXCR on the 5' RACE reads; one entry per CDR3 protein. The sample shows around 320,000 distinct CDR3 sequences, roughly an eighth of them seen only once. Source material: PBMCs or a T cell subset sorted from them (not recorded which). The receptors stem from a man younger than 35 who had mild COVID-19 (a few samples of this study predate the infection). Cell type and time point are not known.

This clonotype was observed a handful of times. The chain carries TRBV7-9 and TRBJ1-3; D is unresolved. CDR3 length: 14 residues. Trimming left V 4 bases short and J 4 bases short, with 11 bases between. CDR1 SEHNR and CDR2 FQNEAQ come from the germline V gene (reference sequence). The CDR3 reads CASSSYPTGNTIYF. CDR3 sequence (DNA): TGTGCCAGCAGCTCCTACCCGACGGGAAACACCATATATTTT. The complete variable domain, with remaining parts taken from reference TRBV7-9 and TRBJ1-3, reads DTGVSQNPRHKITKRGQNVTFRCDPISEHNRLYWYRQTLGQGPEFLTYFQNEAQLEKSRLLSDRFSAERPKGSFSTLEIQRTEQGDSAMYLCASSSYPTGNTIYFGEGSWLTVV.

This clonotype has more than one count but fewer than ten. The V gene is TRBV11-2, the J gene TRBJ2-7; D gene ambiguous. Germline V gene data show CDR1 as SGHAT and CDR2 as FQNNGV. The CDR3 has 14 amino acids. V was trimmed by 0 bases and J by 2 bases, leaving 8 bases between them. CDR3 sequence reads: CASSLEPQTYEQYV. The CDR3, as DNA: TGTGCCAGCAGCTTAGAACCGCAAACCTACGAGCAGTACGTC.

This clonotype occurred many times. This rearrangement joins TRBV2 to TRBJ2-1; D gene uncertain. The CDR3 contains 12 residues. From germline, CDR1 is SNHLY and CDR2 FYNNEI. The germline V and J ends were trimmed by 4 bases and 5 bases, with 6 bases remaining between them. The CDR3 nucleotides read TGTGCCAGCAGTGCCACTGACAATGAGCAGTTCTTC. This sequence encodes CASSATDNEQFF.

The V and J genes are TRBV25-1 and TRBJ2-3; D possibly corresponds to TRBD2 (5 bases). There are 14 residues in the CDR3. V was shortened by 4 bases and J by 5 bases, with 13 bases between the two germline ends. The germline V gene encodes CDR1 MGHDK and CDR2 SYGVNS. The CDR3 region has the DNA TGTGCCAGCAGTGCGCGGACCCGGGGAGATACGCAGTATTTT. Translating gives CASSARTRGDTQYF.

The sample holds many counts of this clonotype. The V and J genes are TRBV4-1 and TRBJ2-2; TRBD2 is a possible D gene (6 bases). Looked up from germline, CDR1 is MGHRA and CDR2 is YSYEKL. Trimming cost V 1 base and J 5 bases, with 11 bases left between them. There are 15 residues in the CDR3. The CDR3 region is CASSQVSGPTGELFF. CDR3 in DNA: TGCGCCAGCAGCCAAGTGAGCGGGCCTACCGGGGAGCTGTTTTTT.

The J gene is TRBJ2-7, the V gene TRBV20-1, with no clear D. The germline V gene has CDR1 DFQATT and CDR2 SNEGSKA (reference sequence). The CDR3 sequence is 14 residues long. Deletions cut 3 bases from V and 0 bases from J, with 12 bases between. The CDR3 DNA reads as TGCAGTGCTAGGTCTAGTCCGACCTCCTACGAGCAGTACGTC. Translation: CSARSSPTSYEQYV.

This chain uses TRBV20-1 with TRBJ2-1; 13 positions match TRBD2. V dropped 3 bases and J dropped 7; count of bases not matched to a gene: 9. The CDR3 contains 16 residues. Per the germline V gene, CDR1 is DFQATT and CDR2 is SNEGSKA (reference sequence). The CDR3 loop reads CSARATSGGMVNEQFF. The CDR3 DNA is TGCAGTGCTAGGGCGACTAGCGGGGGGATGGTGAATGAGCAGTTCTTC.

The table lists this clonotype with a few counts. V gene TRBV12-3 or TRBV12-4 combines with J gene TRBJ2-1, with 11 bases matching TRBD2. V gave up 2 bases and J gave up 13 bases; unmatched junction bases: 7. This CDR3 is built from 14 residues. Here the CDR3 DNA reads TGTGCCAGCAGTTTATTGGCTAGCGGGAGGACTCAGTTCTTC. Translated: CASSLLASGRTQFF.

The V gene is TRBV20-1, the J gene TRBJ1-3; TRBD1 is a possible D gene (5 bases). The CDR3 runs to 17 residues. CDR1 is DFQATT, CDR2 SNEGSKA, per germline (reference sequence). V was trimmed by 3 bases and J by 0 bases, leaving 18 bases between them. CDR3 protein: CSARADSLLSSGNTIYF. The CDR3 DNA reads TGCAGTGCTAGGGCCGACAGTTTATTAAGCTCTGGAAACACCATATATTTT.

This clonotype was recorded many times. V gene TRBV7-3 combines with J gene TRBJ1-1; D might be TRBD1 (5 bases). Trimming left V 0 bases short and J 1 base short, with 6 bases between. From germline, CDR1 is SGHTA and CDR2 FQGTGA. CDR3 length: 14 amino acids. This chain's CDR3 is CASSLTGGNTEAFF. The CDR3 bases are TGTGCCAGCAGCTTAACGGGGGGGAACACTGAAGCTTTCTTT. Combining the CDR3 with reference TRBV7-3 and TRBJ1-1 gives the whole variable domain GAGVSQTPSNKVTEKGKYVELRCDPISGHTALYWYRQSLGQGPEFLIYFQGTGAADDSGLPNDRFFAVRPEGSVSTLKIQRTERGDSAVYLCASSLTGGNTEAFFGQGTRLTVV.

The genes are TRBV9 and TRBJ1-2, with D maybe TRBD1 (5 bases). Germline assignment: CDR1 SGDLS and CDR2 YYNGEE. V gave up 4 bases and J gave up 7 bases, with 14 bases separating them. The CDR3 runs 13 residues. The CDR3 bases are TGTGCCAGCAGCTCGGCGGCCGGGGGTGGCTACACCTTC. This translates into CASSSAAGGGYTF.

In the case of this clonotype: Mismatch with germline at one junction end may stem from a read error. This chain joins TRBV7-2 and TRBJ1-3; D is unresolved. The germline CDR1 and CDR2 sequences are SGHTA and FQGNSA. The CDR3 has 14 amino acids. The CDR3 DNA reads TGTTCCAGCAGCCGACCCATAACAGGAAACACCATATATTTT. Its protein is CSSSRPITGNTIYF.

This chain uses TRBV30 with TRBJ2-2; D ambiguous. Per germline, CDR1 GTSNPN and CDR2 SVGIG (reference sequence). Trimming pared 1 base from V and 6 bases from J, leaving 3 bases between. The CDR3 contains 11 residues. CDR3 region: CAWSDAGELFF. Written as DNA, the CDR3 is TGTGCCTGGAGTGATGCCGGGGAGCTGTTTTTT.

This chain connects TRBV12-3 or TRBV12-4 to TRBJ1-1, with D uncertain. The CDR3 contains 14 residues. The V end was cut by 3 bases, the J end by 2 bases, with 10 bases between. The CDR3 nucleotides read TGTGCCAGCAGTTTTTTAGGAGAAAACACTGAAGCTTTCTTT. It specifies CASSFLGENTEAFF.

This rearrangement joins TRBV3-1 to TRBJ1-2; 7 bases line up with TRBD1. The germline gives CDR1 LGHDT, CDR2 YNNKEL (reference sequence). The V and J ends lost 0 bases and 3 bases, in that order; junction bases with no gene match: 4. The CDR3 has 15 amino acids. This CDR3 is CASSQDFTGDYGYTF. In DNA, the CDR3 is TGTGCCAGCAGCCAAGATTTTACAGGGGACTATGGCTACACCTTC. The full variable domain, in which reference TRBV3-1 and TRBJ1-2 provide the parts outside the CDR3, is DTAVSQTPKYLVTQMGNDKSIKCEQNLGHDTMYWYKQDSKKFLKIMFSYNNKELIINETVPNRFSPKSPDKAHLNLHINSLELGDSAVYFCASSQDFTGDYGYTFGSGTRLTVV.

In its sample, this clonotype was seen a few times. The chain carries TRBV19 and TRBJ1-5, with D tentatively TRBD1 (6 bases). V shed 6 bases and J shed 6 bases, with 15 bases lying between them. The CDR3 is 14 residues long. Germline V gene lookup returns CDR1 LNHDA and CDR2 SQIVND (reference sequence). The CDR3 DNA sequence: TGTGCCAGTAGGATTCTGGGGGGGGCTCAGCCCCAGCATTTT. Translating gives CASRILGGAQPQHF.

This clonotype was detected many times. The chain combines TRBV7-2 with TRBJ2-5; no clear D gene. Trimming removed 5 bases from V and 5 bases from J, with 12 bases in between. This CDR3 comprises 13 residues. Germline CDR1 reads SGHTA; CDR2 reads FQGNSA. CDR3 region: CASSRSGSETQYF. In nucleotides, the CDR3 is TGTGCCAGCAGCCGCAGTGGCTCGGAGACCCAGTACTTC.

This clonotype was observed a few times. This chain uses TRBV24-1 with TRBJ2-1; D possibly uses TRBD1 or TRBD2 (5 bases each). This CDR3 is 14 amino acids long. V was clipped by 4 bases and J by 5 bases, with 11 bases between them. The germline CDR1 and CDR2 sequences are KGHDR and SFDVKD. CDR3 amino acids: CATSEPGRNNEQFF. The DNA of the CDR3 is TGTGCCACCAGTGAACCGGGACGCAACAATGAGCAGTTCTTC.

Here the CDR3 DNA reads TGTGCCATCAGTGACCCCCAGGGTAAAGATACGCAGTATTTT. This translates into CAISDPQGKDTQYF. This chain joins TRBV10-3 and TRBJ2-3; a possible D gene is TRBD1 (5 bases). The V end was cut by 3 bases, the J end by 5 bases, with 12 bases between. The germline V gene encodes CDR1 ENHRY and CDR2 SYGVKD. CDR3 size: 14 residues.

This clonotype has just a few counts. The chain couples TRBV6-5 to TRBJ2-7; D gene unclear. Looked up from germline, CDR1 is MNHEY and CDR2 is SVGAGI. The ends were cut back, 0 bases at V and 0 bases at J, with 9 bases in the middle. The CDR3 is 15 residues long. In DNA form, the CDR3 reads TGTGCCAGCAGTTACTCAGGGTCGAGCTCCTACGAGCAGTACTTC. Its translation: CASSYSGSSSYEQYF.

This clonotype was found a few times. This chain links TRBV5-1 with TRBJ2-7; weak D call: TRBD1 (5 bases). V lost 4 bases and J 2 bases, leaving 10 bases between the germline ends. The CDR3 consists of 13 residues. CDR1 SGHRS and CDR2 YFSETQ come from the germline V gene. In DNA, the CDR3 is TGCGCCAGCAGCGAAGACAGTACCTACGAGCAGTACTTC. It codes for CASSEDSTYEQYF.

This rearrangement joins TRBV4-1 to TRBJ1-1, with D perhaps TRBD1 (5 bases). This CDR3 is built from 16 residues. Germline V gene sequence: CDR1 MGHRA, CDR2 YSYEKL. Trimming removed 0 bases at V and 4 bases at J, with 15 bases between. CDR3 nucleotide sequence: TGCGCCAGCAGCCAAGACGGGGCAGGAAGTGGCACTGAAGCTTTCTTT. Translated, it gives CASSQDGAGSGTEAFF.

This clonotype was seen repeatedly, ten times or more. V gene TRBV12-3 or TRBV12-4 combines with J gene TRBJ1-2; D gene ambiguous. Deletions cut 9 bases from V and 3 bases from J, with 14 bases between. CDR3 length: 13 residues. The CDR3 protein is CASCMLGYYGYTF. The CDR3 DNA reads TGTGCCAGTTGCATGTTGGGTTACTATGGCTACACCTTC.

V is TRBV29-1 and J is TRBJ1-1; D is possibly TRBD1 (5 bases). CDR1 and CDR2 (germline): SQVTM, ANQGSEA. V was cut by 6 bases and J by 0 bases, with 8 bases left in between. CDR3 length: 12 amino acids. CDR3 sequence (DNA): TGCAGCGTACTGGACATGAACACTGAAGCTTTCTTT. It is translated as CSVLDMNTEAFF.

Only a few counts were recorded for this clonotype. The chain employs TRBV4-1 and TRBJ2-2; either TRBD1 or TRBD2 may fit D (6 bases each). CDR1 and CDR2 from the germline V gene are MGHRA and YSYEKL. Trimming removed 4 bases from V and 3 bases from J, with 24 bases in between. The CDR3 has 19 amino acids. CDR3 protein: CASSPLSIPGGADTGELFF. The CDR3, as DNA: TGCGCCAGCAGCCCATTATCAATCCCCGGGGGCGCGGACACCGGGGAGCTGTTTTTT.

This clonotype was observed a few times. The V and J genes are TRBV5-1 and TRBJ2-3, with a possible D match to TRBD1 (6 bases). This CDR3 is 14 amino acids long. The germline gives CDR1 SGHRS, CDR2 YFSETQ. Trimming left V 5 bases short and J 4 bases short, with 14 bases between. CDR3 nucleotide sequence: TGCGCCAGCAGTATAGGGGGTCAGGCAGATACGCAGTATTTT. This encodes CASSIGGQADTQYF.

The table lists this clonotype with many counts. This chain links TRBV7-2 with TRBJ1-5; maybe TRBD1 (5 bases). Germline V lookup: CDR1 SGHTA, CDR2 FQGNSA. Trimming left V 5 bases short and J 2 bases short, with 16 bases between. The CDR3 runs 16 residues. The CDR3 sequence: CASSPRQWGGNQPQHF. The CDR3 DNA follows: TGTGCCAGCAGCCCCAGGCAGTGGGGGGGCAATCAGCCCCAGCATTTT.